This T cell receptor beta chain originates from a study of blood T cell repertoires in COVID-19. Study information: The cDNA or gDNA used as material had been derived from T cells, B-cell-depleted T cells, or PBMCs.

In the original workflow: The assay estimated nucleated cells by amplifying reference gene primers. Here immunoSEQ multiplex PCR was the method, and the copy in TCRdb shows in-frame clones only, minus some. The DNA gave D and trimming, while V, J and clone size come from that table. The profile shows a few hundred thousand clones, 92% of them singletons. Living in 20 to 30 US areas, the participants were between about 18 and 100 years of age. Allocation to cohorts depended on clinical history reported by the participants. Germline assignment: CDR1 LNHDA and CDR2 SQIVND (reference sequence). The CDR3 has 13 amino acids. Trimming cost V 5 bases and J 1 base, with 6 bases left between them.

The receptor was derived from a woman in her thirties who had recovered from COVID-19. Sequences were obtained from PBMCs or T cells enriched from blood (not recorded which). The J gene is TRBJ1-5, the V gene TRBV19, with D uncertain. CDR3 loop: CASSLGSNQPQHF. For the CDR3, the DNA is TGTGCCAGTAGTCTCGGGAGCAATCAGCCCCAGCATTTT.